This TCR beta chain was obtained from a study of cytomegalovirus exposure and HLA in healthy donors. About the study: A prior study identified over 100 million unique TCR beta sequences from 180 million or so T cells.

Germline assignment: CDR1 LNHDA and CDR2 SQIVND (reference sequence). After removal of 3 bases from V and 5 bases from J, the junction contained 5 bases not matched to a gene. This CDR3 is built from 14 residues. This clone was seen once. Its antigen is not known. Notes on the study in general: The classifier reportedly diagnosed cytomegalovirus status with high specificity and sensitivity. One variant, a missense change in DCLRE1C, was linked in a later analysis to TCR beta V- and J-gene trimming.

The PCR ran on 60 Vbeta and 13 Jbeta primers. Measured with immunoSEQ multiplex PCR; TCRdb has only the in-frame clones, and not every one. Of 120,000 or so clones in the sample, approximately 81% are singletons; the top ten hold about 2%. The receptor was derived from a man between 18 and 29 years old in good health and CMV-seronegative. The chain carries TRBV19 and TRBJ2-5; 8 bases match TRBD2. The specimen sequenced was PBMCs. In DNA form, the CDR3 reads TGTGCCAGTAGTATTTCGGCGGGAGGCGAGACCCAGTACTTC. Protein sequence: CASSISAGGETQYF.